This is a list of T cell receptor beta chains from one sample in a study of blood T cell repertoires in COVID-19. Clones were read by immunoSEQ multiplex PCR, and TCRdb kept only the in-frame ones, dropping some. This table holds more than 25,000 clones, roughly 91% found once. The sample was peripheral blood. The source is a man aged 70 or older with active or convalescent COVID-19. Each CDR3 is given with its conserved first and last residue. A D gene is named only where the DNA matches it firmly. Only part of the rows carry a size: once, few, many, or a class if the clone is expanded.

NA | TRBJ1-5 | TRBD1 | TRBV7-2 | CASSQQTGNNQPQHF | TGTGCCAGCAGCCAACAGACAGGGAATAATCAGCCCCAGCATTTT
NA | TRBJ1-1 | NA | TRBV6-5 | CASSSSRDTEAFF | TGTGCCAGCAGTTCCAGTCGGGACACTGAAGCTTTCTTT
NA | TRBJ2-5 | TRBD1 | TRBV7-9 | CASSLAGTVGQETQYF | TGTGCCAGCAGCTTAGCGGGGACAGTAGGTCAAGAGACCCAGTACTTC
NA | TRBJ2-1 | TRBD1 | TRBV7-3 | CASSFDRGSYNEQFF | TGTGCCAGCAGCTTCGACAGGGGGTCGTACAATGAGCAGTTCTTC
once | TRBJ2-2 | TRBD2 | TRBV27 | CASSQGGRTGELFF | TGTGCCAGCAGCCAGGGAGGGAGGACCGGGGAGCTGTTTTTT
NA | TRBJ1-2 | NA | TRBV24-1 | CATSDSTPGNYGYTF | TGTGCCACCAGTGATTCCACGCCAGGCAACTATGGCTACACCTTC
NA | TRBJ2-2 | NA | TRBV5-1 | CASSFLNGDTGELFF | TGCGCCAGCAGCTTTCTTAACGGGGACACCGGGGAGCTGTTTTTT
NA | TRBJ2-1 | TRBD1 | TRBV7-3 | CASSLLTSGTGGRNEQFF | TGTGCCAGCAGCTTGTTGACCTCCGGGACAGGGGGCCGCAATGAGCAGTTCTTC
NA | TRBJ2-7 | TRBD2 | TRBV3-1/TRBV3-2 | CASSPREPFYEQYF | TGTGCCAGCAGTCCGCGGGAGCCCTTTTACGAGCAGTACTTC
NA | TRBJ1-1 | TRBD1 | TRBV19 | CASRGQGGNTEAFF | TGTGCCAGTAGAGGACAGGGGGGGAACACTGAAGCTTTCTTT
once | TRBJ2-1 | TRBD2 | TRBV9 | CASSRLAGASYNEQFF | TGTGCCAGCAGCAGACTAGCGGGGGCTTCCTACAATGAGCAGTTCTTC
NA | TRBJ1-1 | NA | TRBV5-4 | CASSPERANTEAFF | TGTGCCAGCAGCCCAGAGAGGGCGAACACTGAAGCTTTCTTT
few | TRBJ1-2 | TRBD1 | TRBV19 | CASSDDRDGDYGYTF | TGTGCCAGTAGCGATGACAGGGACGGGGACTATGGCTACACCTTC
NA | TRBJ2-1 | TRBD2 | TRBV27 | CASKLAGASEQFF | TGTGCCAGTAAGCTAGCGGGAGCCAGTGAGCAGTTCTTC
NA | TRBJ1-1 | TRBD1 | TRBV5-5 | CASSNGAIWTGAPSNTEAFF | TGTGCCAGCAGCAATGGGGCTATTTGGACAGGGGCCCCATCGAACACTGAAGCTTTCTTT
NA | TRBJ1-4 | TRBD1 | TRBV5-1 | CASSSRTGTTNEKLFF | TGCGCCAGCAGCTCACGGACAGGGACGACTAATGAAAAACTGTTTTTT
NA | TRBJ2-1 | TRBD2 | TRBV5-1 | CASSPPRTLAGDLDEQFF | TGCGCCAGCAGCCCTCCCCGTACGCTAGCGGGAGATTTGGATGAGCAGTTCTTC
NA | TRBJ2-7 | TRBD1 | TRBV19 | CASSPGQVGEQYF | TGTGCCAGTAGCCCCGGACAGGTCGGCGAGCAGTACTTC
NA | TRBJ1-6 | NA | TRBV7-9 | CASSLASSSPLHF | TGTGCCAGCAGCTTAGCAAGTAGCTCACCCCTCCACTTT
NA | TRBJ1-5 | NA | TRBV6-5 | CATGEGWDQPQHF | TGTGCCACCGGGGAGGGATGGGATCAGCCCCAGCATTTT
NA | TRBJ2-7 | TRBD2 | TRBV10-1 | CASSPTSGQQYF | TGCGCCAGCAGCCCGACTAGCGGGCAGCAGTACTTC
NA | TRBJ1-1 | TRBD1 | TRBV18 | CASSLDRGKAFF | TGTGCCAGCTCACTCGACAGGGGCAAAGCTTTCTTT
NA | TRBJ1-1 | TRBD1 | TRBV19 | CASSTRGLSTEAFF | TGTGCCAGTAGTACCAGGGGGTTGAGCACTGAAGCTTTCTTT
NA | TRBJ1-2 | NA | TRBV9 | CASSGSTVAGGYTF | TGTGCCAGCAGCGGGTCGACAGTCGCGGGAGGCTACACCTTC
few | TRBJ1-3 | NA | TRBV4-1 | CASSQGAGRSGNTIYF | TGCGCCAGCAGCCAGGGGGCAGGCCGCTCTGGAAACACCATATATTTT
NA | TRBJ1-5 | NA | TRBV28 | CASTPGGASIFGNQPQHF | TGTGCCAGCACCCCGGGAGGGGCCTCGATCTTTGGCAATCAGCCCCAGCATTTT
NA | TRBJ1-3 | NA | TRBV18 | CASSRLTEHGNTIYF | TGTGCCAGCTCACGCCTGACTGAACACGGAAACACCATATATTTT
NA | TRBJ1-2 | NA | TRBV6-5 | CASSPVGDGGYTF | TGTGCCAGCAGTCCCGTGGGCGACGGCGGCTACACCTTC
NA | TRBJ1-6 | TRBD1 | TRBV6-5 | CASRLDRGNSPLHF | TGTGCCAGCAGACTGGACAGGGGGAATTCACCCCTCCACTTT
NA | TRBJ1-2 | NA | TRBV18 | CASSPLQENYGYTF | TGTGCCAGCTCACCGCTACAGGAAAACTATGGCTACACCTTC
NA | TRBJ1-1 | NA | TRBV6-5 | CASRAWGRNTEAFF | TGTGCCAGCAGGGCCTGGGGCCGGAACACTGAAGCTTTCTTT
NA | TRBJ1-1 | NA | TRBV5-1 | CASSLVSGSIGTEAFF | TGCGCCAGCAGCTTGGTATCAGGCAGTATAGGCACTGAAGCTTTCTTT
NA | TRBJ1-2 | NA | TRBV19 | CASSPDKSYGYTF | TGTGCCAGTAGCCCGGACAAAAGTTATGGCTACACCTTC
NA | TRBJ2-1 | TRBD2 | TRBV9 | CASSVAHGGGEQFF | TGTGCCAGCAGCGTAGCACACGGGGGAGGGGAGCAGTTCTTC
NA | TRBJ2-3 | NA | TRBV5-1 | CASSLVGLGNTDTQYF | TGCGCCAGCAGCTTGGTCGGTCTCGGGAACACAGATACGCAGTATTTT
NA | TRBJ1-5 | NA | TRBV30 | CAWRTTAKKYNSNQPQHF | TGTGCCTGGAGGACGACAGCTAAAAAATATAATAGCAATCAGCCCCAGCATTTT
NA | TRBJ1-1 | NA | TRBV20-1 | CSASARQRIDTEAFF | TGCAGTGCTAGTGCTAGGCAGAGGATTGACACTGAAGCTTTCTTT
NA | TRBJ1-1 | NA | TRBV12-3/TRBV12-4 | CASSQQENTEAFF | TGTGCCAGCAGTCAACAGGAGAACACTGAAGCTTTCTTT
once | TRBJ2-3 | NA | TRBV7-2 | CASRRGRGKADTQYF | TGTGCCAGCAGGAGAGGCAGGGGAAAGGCAGATACGCAGTATTTT
NA | TRBJ2-7 | TRBD2 | TRBV9 | CASSVGWGGGSYEQYF | TGTGCCAGCAGCGTAGGATGGGGCGGGGGATCTTACGAGCAGTACTTC
NA | TRBJ2-1 | TRBD2 | TRBV5-1 | CASSPGGTRSANEQFF | TGCGCCAGCAGCCCGGGCGGGACTAGGTCCGCCAATGAGCAGTTCTTC
NA | TRBJ2-3 | NA | TRBV9 | CASSVIGGRTDTQYF | TGTGCCAGCAGCGTAATTGGGGGCCGCACAGATACGCAGTATTTT
NA | TRBJ2-3 | NA | TRBV19 | CASSGQPGDTQYF | TGTGCCAGTAGTGGGCAACCAGGAGATACGCAGTATTTT
NA | TRBJ2-2 | NA | TRBV7-9 | CASTPPAGSTGELFF | TGTGCCAGCACCCCCCCGGCAGGAAGCACCGGGGAGCTGTTTTTT
NA | TRBJ2-2 | NA | TRBV9 | CASSVVAGARELFF | TGTGCCAGCAGCGTAGTCGCAGGGGCGCGGGAGCTGTTTTTT
NA | TRBJ1-3 | TRBD1 | TRBV15 | CATSREGRGRDKNF | TGTGCCACCAGCAGAGAGGGCAGGGGGCGCGATAAAAATTTT
NA | TRBJ2-5 | TRBD2 | TRBV4-3 | CASSWTAGGGETQYF | TGCGCCAGCAGCTGGACTGCGGGGGGAGGGGAGACCCAGTACTTC
few | TRBJ1-1 | NA | TRBV18 | CASAKSGTEAFF | TGTGCCTCCGCCAAGTCGGGCACTGAAGCTTTCTTT
NA | TRBJ1-6 | TRBD1 | TRBV5-5 | CASSLVTGGFRFGSPLHF | TGTGCCAGCAGCTTGGTGACAGGGGGCTTTCGATTTGGTTCACCCCTCCACTTT
NA | TRBJ1-2 | NA | TRBV5-1 | CASSYGQSAADYAGYTF | TGCGCCAGCAGCTACGGACAGTCGGCCGCCGATTATGCAGGCTACACCTTC
NA | TRBJ1-1 | TRBD1 | TRBV15 | CATRGDRGTEAFF | TGTGCCACCAGGGGGGACAGGGGAACTGAAGCTTTCTTT
NA | TRBJ1-1 | NA | TRBV9 | CASSLQGKNTEAFF | TGTGCCAGCAGTCTACAGGGTAAGAACACTGAAGCTTTCTTT
NA | TRBJ2-3 | TRBD2 | TRBV5-1 | CASRTSGDFTDTQYF | TGCGCCAGCCGGACTAGCGGGGACTTCACAGATACGCAGTATTTT
NA | TRBJ2-1 | NA | TRBV7-9 | CASSQRSGAEQFF | TGTGCCAGCAGTCAGAGGTCGGGTGCTGAGCAGTTCTTC
NA | TRBJ2-7 | TRBD1 | TRBV6-5 | CASSITGTGLEQYF | TGTGCCAGCTCTATAACCGGGACAGGGCTCGAGCAGTACTTC
NA | TRBJ1-5 | NA | TRBV19 | CASSIPQGLNQPQHF | TGTGCCAGTAGTATCCCCCAGGGGCTCAATCAGCCCCAGCATTTT
once | TRBJ2-5 | TRBD2 | TRBV29-1 | CSVSSGQETQYF | TGCAGCGTTTCTAGCGGGCAAGAGACCCAGTACTTC
once | TRBJ2-7 | NA | TRBV28 | CASSLTARGREQYF | TGTGCCAGCAGTTTAACGGCCAGGGGAAGAGAGCAGTACTTC
NA | TRBJ1-2 | TRBD1 | TRBV6-4 | CASSDLPAGTGHGYTF | TGTGCCAGCAGTGACTTACCCGCCGGGACAGGGCATGGCTACACCTTC
NA | TRBJ1-2 | NA | TRBV5-1 | CASSLSQGPYGYTF | TGCGCCAGCAGCTTGTCTCAGGGGCCCTATGGCTACACCTTC